This TCR beta chain emerged from a study of cytomegalovirus exposure and HLA in healthy donors. About the study: The same platform was used for the roughly 110 validation repertoires as for the 666 first-cohort repertoires, as reported in a later analysis. Study conclusions and caveats: The tendency of first-cohort TCR clusters to co-occur in the 120 validation repertoires was identified by a subsequent analysis. Cytomegalovirus association was listed for around 180 TCR beta chains. Accounts indicate the classifier identified cytomegalovirus status with strong specificity and sensitivity.

As for this clone: Its antigen is currently unknown.

Method: immunoSEQ multiplex PCR; TCRdb's copy keeps in-frame clones and lacks some. The sample consists of more than 110,000 clones, around 93% of them appearing once. The trim removed 2 bases at V and 1 base at J, leaving 2 bases unmatched. Germline values: CDR1 SGHRS, CDR2 YFSETQ. The CDR3 contains 14 residues. The chain combines TRBV5-1 with TRBJ2-5, with 7 nucleotides matching TRBD1. The sample consisted of PBMCs. The receptor was derived from a man aged 18 to 30 in good health and CMV-seropositive. DNA of the CDR3: TGCGCCAGCAGCTTACAGGGGCCCCAAGAGACCCAGTACTTC. Protein: CASSLQGPQETQYF.